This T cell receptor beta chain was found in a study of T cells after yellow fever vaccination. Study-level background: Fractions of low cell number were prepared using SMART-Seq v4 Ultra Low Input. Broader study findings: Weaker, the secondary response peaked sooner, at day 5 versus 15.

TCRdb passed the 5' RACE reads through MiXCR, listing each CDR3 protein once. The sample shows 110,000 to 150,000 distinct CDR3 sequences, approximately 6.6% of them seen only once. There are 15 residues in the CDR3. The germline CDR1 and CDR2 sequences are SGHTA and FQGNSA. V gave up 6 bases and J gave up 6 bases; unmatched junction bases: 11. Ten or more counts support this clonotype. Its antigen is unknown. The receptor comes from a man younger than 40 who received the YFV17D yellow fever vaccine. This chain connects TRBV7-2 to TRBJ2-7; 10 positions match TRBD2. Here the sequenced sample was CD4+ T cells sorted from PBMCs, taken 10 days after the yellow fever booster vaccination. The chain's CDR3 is CASRTSPGLASEQYF. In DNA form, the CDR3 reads TGTGCCAGCAGAACGAGCCCGGGACTAGCGAGCGAGCAGTACTTC.